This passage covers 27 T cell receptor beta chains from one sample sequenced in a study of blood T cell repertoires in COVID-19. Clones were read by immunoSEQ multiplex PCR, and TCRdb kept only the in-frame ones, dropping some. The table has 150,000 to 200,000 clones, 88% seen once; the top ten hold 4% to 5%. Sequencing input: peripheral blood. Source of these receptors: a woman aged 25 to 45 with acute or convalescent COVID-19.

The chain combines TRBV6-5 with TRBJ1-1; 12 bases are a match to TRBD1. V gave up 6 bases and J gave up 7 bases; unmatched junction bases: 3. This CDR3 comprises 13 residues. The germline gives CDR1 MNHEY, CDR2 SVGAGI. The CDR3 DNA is TGTGCCAGCAGCCGGGACAGGGGGCTTGAAGCTTTCTTT. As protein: CASSRDRGLEAFF.

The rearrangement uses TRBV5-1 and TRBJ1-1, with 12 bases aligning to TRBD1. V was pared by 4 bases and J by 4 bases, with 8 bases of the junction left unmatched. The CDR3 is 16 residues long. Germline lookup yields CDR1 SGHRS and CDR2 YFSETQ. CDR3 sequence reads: CASSPGTGGAGTEAFF. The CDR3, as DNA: TGCGCCAGCAGCCCCGGGACAGGGGGCGCGGGCACTGAAGCTTTCTTT.

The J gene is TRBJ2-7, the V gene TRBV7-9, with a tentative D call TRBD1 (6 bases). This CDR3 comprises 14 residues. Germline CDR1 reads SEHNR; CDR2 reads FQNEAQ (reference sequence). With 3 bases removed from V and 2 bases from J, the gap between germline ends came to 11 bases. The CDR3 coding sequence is TGTGCCAGCAGCTTTTCAGGGGATGCCTACGAGCAGTACTTC. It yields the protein CASSFSGDAYEQYF.

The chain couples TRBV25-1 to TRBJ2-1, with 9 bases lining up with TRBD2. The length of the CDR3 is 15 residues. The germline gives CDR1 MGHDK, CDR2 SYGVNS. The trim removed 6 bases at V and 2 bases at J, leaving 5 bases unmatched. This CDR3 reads CASRPTSGPYNEQFF. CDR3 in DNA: TGTGCCAGCAGACCGACTAGCGGACCCTACAATGAGCAGTTCTTC.

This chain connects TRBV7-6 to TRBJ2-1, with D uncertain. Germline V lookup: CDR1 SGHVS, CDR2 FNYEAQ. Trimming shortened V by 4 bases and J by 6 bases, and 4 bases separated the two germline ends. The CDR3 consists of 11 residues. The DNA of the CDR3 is TGTGCCAGCAGCTACATCAATGAGCAGTTCTTC. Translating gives CASSYINEQFF.

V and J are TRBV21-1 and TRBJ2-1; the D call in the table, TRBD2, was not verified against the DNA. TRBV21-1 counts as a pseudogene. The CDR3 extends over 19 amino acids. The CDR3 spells CASSKALKGEGLSYNEQFF. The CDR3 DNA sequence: TGTGCCAGCAGCAAAGCGCTTAAGGGGGAGGGCCTCTCATACAATGAGCAGTTCTTC.

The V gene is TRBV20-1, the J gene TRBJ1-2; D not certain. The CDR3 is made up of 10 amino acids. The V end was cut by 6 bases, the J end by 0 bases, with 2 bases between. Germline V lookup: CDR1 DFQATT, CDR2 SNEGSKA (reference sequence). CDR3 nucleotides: TGCAGTGCCGCTAACTATGGCTACACCTTC. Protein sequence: CSAANYGYTF.

Written as DNA, the CDR3 is TGCGCCAGCAGCCTGGGACAGCATAATTCACCCCTCCACTTT. Protein sequence: CASSLGQHNSPLHF. The chain uses TRBV5-1 and TRBJ1-6; 7 bases agree with TRBD1. Trimming took 4 bases from V and 5 from J; bases not matched to a gene: 3. Germline V gives CDR1 SGHRS, CDR2 YFSETQ. This CDR3 is 14 amino acids long.

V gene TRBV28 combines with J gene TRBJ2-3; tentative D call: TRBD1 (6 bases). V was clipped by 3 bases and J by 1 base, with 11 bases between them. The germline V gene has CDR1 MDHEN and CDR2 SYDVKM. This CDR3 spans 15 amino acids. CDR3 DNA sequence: TGTGCCAGCAGTTTTACTGGGGGCCGCACAGATACGCAGTATTTT. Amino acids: CASSFTGGRTDTQYF.

This chain's CDR3 is CASSHRIGDYEQYF. CDR3 coding DNA: TGTGCCAGCAGCCACCGTATAGGGGACTACGAGCAGTACTTC. The rearrangement uses TRBV7-2 and TRBJ2-7; a weak D match, TRBD1 (5 bases). The germline CDR1 and CDR2 sequences are SGHTA and FQGNSA. The CDR3 has 14 amino acids. V was cut by 5 bases and J by 3 bases, with 14 bases left in between.

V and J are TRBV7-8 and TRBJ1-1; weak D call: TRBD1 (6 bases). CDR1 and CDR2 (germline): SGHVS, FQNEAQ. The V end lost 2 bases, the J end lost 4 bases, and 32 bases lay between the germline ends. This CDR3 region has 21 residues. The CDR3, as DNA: TGTGCCAGCAGCTTACTAGGATCTTCGTCGGTGGACAGCGTAAAGGGCACTGAAGCTTTCTTT. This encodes CASSLLGSSSVDSVKGTEAFF. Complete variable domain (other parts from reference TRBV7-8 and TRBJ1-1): GAGVSQSPRYKVAKRGQDVALRCDPISGHVSLFWYQQALGQGPEFLTYFQNEAQLDKSGLPSDRFFAERPEGSVSTLKIQRTQQEDSAVYLCASSLLGSSSVDSVKGTEAFFGQGTRLTVV.

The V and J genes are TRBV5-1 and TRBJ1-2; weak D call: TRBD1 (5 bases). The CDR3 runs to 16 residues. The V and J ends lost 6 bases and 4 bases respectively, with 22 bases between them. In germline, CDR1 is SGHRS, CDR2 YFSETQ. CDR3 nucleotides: TGCGCCAGCAACAAAGGCGGGGGAGCCTATGGCTATGGCTACACCTTC. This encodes CASNKGGGAYGYGYTF.

Here the CDR3 DNA reads TGTGCCAGCGGAGGGTATGGCTACACCTTC. It encodes CASGGYGYTF. The chain couples TRBV28 to TRBJ1-2; D gene uncertain. Trimming removed 8 bases at V and 5 bases at J, with 6 bases between. Germline values: CDR1 MDHEN, CDR2 SYDVKM. This CDR3 is 10 amino acids long.

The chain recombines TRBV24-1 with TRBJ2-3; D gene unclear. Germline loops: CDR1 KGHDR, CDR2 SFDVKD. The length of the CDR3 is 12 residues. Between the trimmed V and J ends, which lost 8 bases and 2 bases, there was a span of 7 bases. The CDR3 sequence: CATTSYTDTQYF. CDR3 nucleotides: TGTGCCACCACCAGTTACACAGATACGCAGTATTTT.

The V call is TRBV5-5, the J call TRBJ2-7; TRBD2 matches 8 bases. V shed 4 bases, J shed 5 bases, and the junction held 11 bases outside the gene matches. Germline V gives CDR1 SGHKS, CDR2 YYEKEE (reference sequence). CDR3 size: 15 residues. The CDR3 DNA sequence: TGTGCCAGCAGCATTCCAGGGGCGGGAGGAAACGAGCAGTACTTC. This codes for CASSIPGAGGNEQYF.

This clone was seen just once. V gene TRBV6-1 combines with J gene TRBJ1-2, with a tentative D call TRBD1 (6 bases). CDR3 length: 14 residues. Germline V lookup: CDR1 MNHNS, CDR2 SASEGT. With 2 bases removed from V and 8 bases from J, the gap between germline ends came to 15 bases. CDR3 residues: CASSEPGVGAGYTF. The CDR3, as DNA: TGTGCCAGCAGTGAACCAGGGGTAGGGGCCGGCTACACCTTC.

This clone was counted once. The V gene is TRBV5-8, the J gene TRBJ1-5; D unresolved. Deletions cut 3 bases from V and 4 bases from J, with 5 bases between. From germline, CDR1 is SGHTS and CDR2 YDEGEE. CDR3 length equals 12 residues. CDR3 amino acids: CASSSLNQPQHF. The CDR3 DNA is TGTGCCAGCAGCTCCTTGAATCAGCCCCAGCATTTT.

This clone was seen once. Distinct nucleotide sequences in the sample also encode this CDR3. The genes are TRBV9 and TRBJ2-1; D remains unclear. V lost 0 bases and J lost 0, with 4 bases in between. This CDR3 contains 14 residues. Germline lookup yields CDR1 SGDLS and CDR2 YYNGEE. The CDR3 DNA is TGTGCCAGCAGCGTAGGTAGCTCCTACAATGAGCAGTTCTTC. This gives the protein CASSVGSSYNEQFF.

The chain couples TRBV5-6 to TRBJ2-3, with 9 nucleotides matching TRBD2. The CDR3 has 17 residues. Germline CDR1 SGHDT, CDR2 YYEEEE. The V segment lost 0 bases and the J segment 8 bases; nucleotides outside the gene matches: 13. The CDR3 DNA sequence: TGTGCCAGCAGCTTGGACCCCCCAGCGGGAGGTTTAGGTACGCAGTATTTT. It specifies CASSLDPPAGGLGTQYF.

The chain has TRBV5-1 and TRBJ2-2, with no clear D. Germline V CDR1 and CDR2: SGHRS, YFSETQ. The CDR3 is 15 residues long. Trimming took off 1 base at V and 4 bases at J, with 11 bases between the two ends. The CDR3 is CASSLFPKSTGELFF. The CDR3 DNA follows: TGCGCCAGCAGCTTGTTTCCTAAATCCACCGGGGAGCTGTTTTTT.

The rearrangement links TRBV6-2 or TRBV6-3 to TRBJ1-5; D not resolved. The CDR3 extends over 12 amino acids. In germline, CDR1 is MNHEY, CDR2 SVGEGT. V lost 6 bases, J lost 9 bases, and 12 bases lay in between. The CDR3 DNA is TGTGCCAGCAGCCTCCGGGATCGGCCCCAGCATTTT. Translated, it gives CASSLRDRPQHF.

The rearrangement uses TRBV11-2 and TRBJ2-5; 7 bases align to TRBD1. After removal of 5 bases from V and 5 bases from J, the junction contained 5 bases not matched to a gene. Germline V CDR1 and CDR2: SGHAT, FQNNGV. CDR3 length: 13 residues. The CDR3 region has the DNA TGTGCCAGCAGCATAGGGGGCACGGAGACCCAGTACTTC. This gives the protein CASSIGGTETQYF.

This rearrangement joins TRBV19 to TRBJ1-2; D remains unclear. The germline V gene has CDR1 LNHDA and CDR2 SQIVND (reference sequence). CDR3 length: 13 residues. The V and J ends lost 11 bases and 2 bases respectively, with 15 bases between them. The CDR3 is CASKWRANYGYTF. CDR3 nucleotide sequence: TGTGCCTCAAAATGGAGGGCGAACTATGGCTACACCTTC.

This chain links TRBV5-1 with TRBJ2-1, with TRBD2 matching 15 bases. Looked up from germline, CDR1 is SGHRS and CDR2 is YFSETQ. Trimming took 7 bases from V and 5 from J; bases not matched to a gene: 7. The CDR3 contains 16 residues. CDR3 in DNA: TGCGCCAGCGGACTAGCGGGAGGGCGGATGGACAATGAGCAGTTCTTC. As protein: CASGLAGGRMDNEQFF.

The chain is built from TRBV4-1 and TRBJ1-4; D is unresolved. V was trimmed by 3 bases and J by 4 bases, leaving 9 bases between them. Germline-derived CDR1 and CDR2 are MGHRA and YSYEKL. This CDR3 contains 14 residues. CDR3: CASSQRGFNEKLFF. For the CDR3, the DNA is TGCGCCAGCAGCCAGAGAGGGTTTAATGAAAAACTGTTTTTT.

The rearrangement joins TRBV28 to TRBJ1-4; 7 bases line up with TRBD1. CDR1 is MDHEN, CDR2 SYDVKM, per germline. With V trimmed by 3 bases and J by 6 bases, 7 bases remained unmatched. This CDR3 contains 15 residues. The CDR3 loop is CASSLQDRADEKLFF. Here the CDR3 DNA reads TGTGCCAGCAGTTTGCAAGACAGGGCCGATGAAAAACTGTTTTTT.

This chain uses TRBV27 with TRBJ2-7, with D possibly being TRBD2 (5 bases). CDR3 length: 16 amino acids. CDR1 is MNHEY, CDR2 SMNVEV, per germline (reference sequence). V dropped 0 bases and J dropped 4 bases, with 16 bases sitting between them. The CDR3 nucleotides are TGTGCCAGCAGTTTATCGCTGGGAAAGGCGGGTTACGAGCAGTACTTC. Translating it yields CASSLSLGKAGYEQYF.